The sequence of this TCR beta chain was determined in a study of CD8+ T cells in alopecia areata (dated by TCRdb to 2016 to 2019). General notes on the study: The treated patients took part in an open-label pilot trial in which moderate-to-severe alopecia areata was treated with oral tofacitinib at 5 to 10 mg twice daily. Patients stayed on tofacitinib for 6 to 18 months and then had 6 months of follow-up off drug so that delayed response and recurrence could be assessed. In treated patients, disease severity was measured using the SALT score, which gives the percentage of scalp surface area affected. The study used high-throughput TCRbeta sequencing to examine T cell clonal expansion in alopecia areata, in both the C3H/HeJ mouse model and human patients. On the human side, TCRbeta sequencing was run on scalp tissue and on sorted CD4+ and CD8+ peripheral blood T cells from healthy controls and from alopecia areata patients with either patchy or totalis/universalis disease. Tofacitinib-treated patients had biopsies at baseline and at 4 and 24 weeks of treatment, with a later scalp biopsy in several patients. Clonality in the scalp was compared among normal scalp (n=4), patchy alopecia areata scalp (n=8), and alopecia totalis/universalis scalp (n=8). RNA was extracted with the PAXgene miRNA kit for fixed scalp, the miRNeasy kit for PBMCs, and the RNeasy kit for mouse skin. immunoSEQ multiplex PCR using 35 Vbeta forward primers and 13 Jbeta reverse primers was used to amplify TCRbeta CDR3 regions.

Libraries were prepared through the immunoSEQ multiplex PCR assay. RNA was extracted from all samples and reverse transcribed into cDNA as template for TCR sequencing. First-strand cDNA was synthesized with SuperScript III using a 2:1 mix of oligo-dT and random hexamers. A synthetic immune receptor repertoire was used to gauge amplification bias, and whatever bias remained was removed computationally. In the original analysis: Raw reads were preprocessed to remove errors, and CDR3 was defined according to IMGT conventions as the region from the conserved cysteine to phenylalanine. Clonality was computed as 1 minus the Shannon entropy, with the entropy normalized by log2 of the number of productive unique TCRs. Whether each scalp clone was CD4 or CD8 was inferred by checking scalp TCRbeta sequences against the CD4 and CD8 repertoires from sorted blood. Sourced from immuneACCESS, this table was stored by TCRdb with only in-frame sequences that have V and J called. A share of the clones is absent; for the studies checked, an unresolved V gene accounts for under half, and the remainder has no known explanation. The D gene and trimming were derived from the DNA, and the V and J assignments and clone size from that table. The sample profile shows about 110,000 clones; 55% to 60% of them were found once. Under 3.5% of the sample is held by the ten biggest clonotypes.

The research as a whole found: Compared with normal scalp, lesional scalp, particularly in alopecia totalis/universalis, had higher clonality and more expanded CD8+ clones, which suggests antigenic drive. With tofacitinib, both scalp clonality and the number of expanded CD8+ clones among the top 100 scalp clones went down significantly. The treated cohort was small, with a single nonresponder, so links between baseline CD8+ expansion and response need larger studies. Unlike mouse skin, where gammadelta T cells dominate, normal human skin contains resident alphabeta T cells that get sequenced too, which complicates analysis of the scalp TCR repertoire. Compared with mice, TCR sequences shared between patients were less clear, possibly partly because of HLA diversity across the patient population. Many expanded lesional clones persisted in scalp and blood during tofacitinib treatment, which may partly explain relapse after stopping treatment.

Relative to germline, V is missing 4 bases and J is missing 0 bases, with 12 bases of the junction outside any gene match. CDR1 and CDR2 are drawn from the germline V gene: MGHRA, YSYEKL. The CDR3 goes from the cysteine to the phenylalanine over 19 residues. Of the read, only the CDR3 DNA is kept; its 57 bases are in frame from base 1. The time point tag for this specimen amounts to: about 25 weeks on oral tofacitinib. What the treatment or condition label conveys for this sample: oral pan-JAK inhibitor, 5-10 mg twice daily. Lesional scalp punch biopsies and peripheral blood were collected from alopecia areata patients. PBMCs were isolated by density centrifugation and stained for CD3, CD4 and CD8, and CD4+ and CD8+ T cells were sorted on a FACSAria. Details on this clone: Its antigen is still unknown. No base-level quality is on record; no much larger clone is a single base apart.

This clonotype originated in a human donor with alopecia areata. The V and J genes are TRBV4-1 and TRBJ2-7; TRBD2 lines up with 13 middle nucleotides. The specimen comprised CD4+ T cells sorted from blood, sampled at week 24, from a patient treated with tofacitinib. The DNA sequence is as follows: TGCGCCAGCAGCCGCGGGGGACTAGCGGGGTCCCGGGGCTCCTACGAGCAGTACTTC. It encodes CASSRGGLAGSRGSYEQYF.